This T cell receptor (beta chain) was obtained from a study of siplizumab effects on memory and regulatory T cells. Whole-study results and caveats: Naive T cells appeared more diverse than memory cells and seemed to be major alloresponse contributors.

V was cut by 3 bases and J by 3 bases, with 8 bases left in between. CDR3 size: 13 residues. Germline V gene sequence: CDR1 MNHEY, CDR2 SMNVEV (reference sequence). The repertoire was sequenced with immunoSEQ multiplex PCR; TCRdb's copy has only in-frame clones and lacks some. The repertoire holds more than 85,000 clones, approximately 90% seen once, with about 15% in the top ten. A remark on this clone: Antigen: not known.

Material for sequencing was CD4+ T cells sorted from blood. This clonotype was obtained from a human donor in good health. The V call is TRBV27, the J call TRBJ1-1, with D tentatively TRBD1 (6 bases). This CDR3 is CASSFRGYTEAFF. The DNA for the CDR3 is TGTGCCAGCAGTTTCAGGGGATACACTGAAGCTTTCTTT.